One and the same sample provided the 32 T cell receptor beta chains below, sequenced in a study of cytomegalovirus exposure and HLA in healthy donors. PCR employed 60 Vbeta and 13 Jbeta primers. Using immunoSEQ multiplex PCR, the repertoire was profiled, and TCRdb retains in-frame clones only, with some absent. The sample totals about 140,000 clones. The sample consisted of PBMCs. The source of these receptors is a male donor in good health and CMV-seronegative.

J is TRBJ2-1 and V is TRBV30; 8 nucleotides agree with TRBD2. There are 14 residues in the CDR3. Germline trimming cut 0 bases from V and 6 bases from J; bases unmatched to any gene: 4. The germline V gene has CDR1 GTSNPN and CDR2 SVGIG (reference sequence). CDR3 in amino acids: CAWSVGSGSNEQFF. The CDR3 bases are TGTGCCTGGAGTGTAGGCAGCGGGAGCAATGAGCAGTTCTTC. Combining the CDR3 with reference TRBV30 and TRBJ2-1 gives the whole variable domain SQTIHQWPATLVQPVGSPLSLECTVEGTSNPNLYWYRQAAGRGLQLLFYSVGIGQISSEVPQNLSASRPQDRQFILSSKKLLLSDSGFYLCAWSVGSGSNEQFFGPGTRLTVL.

V and J are TRBV19 and TRBJ1-5; D remains ambiguous. Trimming stripped 8 bases from V and 4 bases from J, with 9 bases between. Germline-derived CDR1 and CDR2 are LNHDA and SQIVND (reference sequence). The CDR3 consists of 12 residues. CDR3 DNA: TGTGCCAGTGCTACAGAGAATCAGCCCCAGCATTTT. Translated: CASATENQPQHF. Full variable domain (outside the CDR3, taken from reference TRBV19 and TRBJ1-5): DGGITQSPKYLFRKEGQNVTLSCEQNLNHDAMYWYRQDPGQGLRLIYYSQIVNDFQKGDIAEGYSVSREKKESFPLTVTSAQKNPTAFYLCASATENQPQHFGDGTRLSIL.

The chain uses TRBV5-6 and TRBJ1-2; 8 bases line up with TRBD1. V was pared by 4 bases and J by 7 bases, with 12 bases of the junction left unmatched. This CDR3 comprises 15 residues. The germline gives CDR1 SGHDT, CDR2 YYEEEE. The CDR3 region has the DNA TGTGCCAGCAGCATCGGTCAGGACAGGGTGGGTGGCTACACCTTC. Translated, it gives CASSIGQDRVGGYTF.

The CDR3 DNA is TGTGCCAGCAGAAACCCCAGGGCCACGGATTCACCCCTCCACTTT. Translation gives CASRNPRATDSPLHF. The chain couples TRBV28 to TRBJ1-6; possibly TRBD1 for D (5 bases). CDR1 MDHEN and CDR2 SYDVKM come from the germline V gene. The V and J ends lost 6 bases and 8 bases respectively, with 17 bases between them. The CDR3 covers 15 residues.

The chain couples TRBV4-1 to TRBJ2-4, with a tentative D call TRBD2 (6 bases). V shed 5 bases and J shed 0 bases, with 17 bases lying between them. Per germline, CDR1 MGHRA and CDR2 YSYEKL. The CDR3 runs to 17 residues. The DNA of the CDR3 is TGCGCCAGCAGCGGACCCGGGACTCTACTAGCCAAAAACATTCAGTACTTC. As protein: CASSGPGTLLAKNIQYF.

The chain carries TRBV25-1 and TRBJ1-4; TRBD1 aligns across 7 bases. Per the germline V gene, CDR1 is MGHDK and CDR2 is SYGVNS. The J segment lost 8 bases and the V segment lost 4 bases, leaving 7 bases of the junction unmatched. The CDR3 loop spans 14 amino acids. This CDR3 is CASSVTGVVEKLFF. In DNA form, the CDR3 reads TGTGCCAGCAGTGTTACAGGGGTTGTCGAAAAACTGTTTTTT.

This chain links TRBV13 with TRBJ2-3; D is undetermined. CDR1 and CDR2 (germline): PRHDT, FYEKMQ (reference sequence). CDR3 size: 16 residues. Trimming pared 2 bases from V and 2 bases from J, leaving 14 bases between. The CDR3 loop reads CASSLRTNFNTDTQYF. For the CDR3, the DNA is TGTGCCAGCAGCTTACGAACTAACTTTAACACAGATACGCAGTATTTT.

The chain uses TRBV6-1 and TRBJ2-7, with D perhaps TRBD1 (5 bases). CDR3 length: 11 residues. CDR1 MNHNS and CDR2 SASEGT come from the germline V gene. V was cut by 11 bases and J by 3 bases, with 11 bases left in between. CDR3 protein: CALRQGYEQYF. CDR3 in DNA: TGTGCCCTTAGGCAGGGCTACGAGCAGTACTTC.

The rearrangement joins TRBV5-1 to TRBJ2-3; 8 bases line up with TRBD2. Trimming at V came to 1 base and at J to 6 bases, leaving 7 bases not matched to a gene. The CDR3 spans 15 residues. Germline CDR1 SGHRS, CDR2 YFSETQ. CDR3 loop: CASSLNPQRGDTQYF. The CDR3 coding sequence is TGCGCCAGCAGCTTGAACCCGCAGCGGGGGGATACGCAGTATTTT.

The rearrangement links TRBV29-1 to TRBJ1-2; D is possibly TRBD1 (5 bases). The CDR3 spans 11 residues. CDR1 is SQVTM, CDR2 ANQGSEA, per germline. The CDR3, as DNA: TGCGGCTTCGGGGGTACAAAAGGCTACACCTTC. Translation gives CGFGGTKGYTF.

J is TRBJ2-2 and V is TRBV25-1, with 7 bases identical to TRBD1. V was clipped by 4 bases and J by 6 bases; unmatched bases: 2. This CDR3 region has 13 residues. CDR1 and CDR2 from the germline V gene are MGHDK and SYGVNS. CDR3 DNA sequence: TGTGCCAGCAGTGCTCAGGGGGCCGGGGAGCTGTTTTTT. It encodes CASSAQGAGELFF. The full variable domain, its missing parts supplied by reference TRBV25-1 and TRBJ2-2, is EADIYQTPRYLVIGTGKKITLECSQTMGHDKMYWYQQDPGMELHLIHYSYGVNSTEKGDLSSESTVSRIRTEHFPLTLESARPSHTSQYLCASSAQGAGELFFGEGSRLTVL.

V is TRBV6-5 and J is TRBJ1-2, with 8 positions matching TRBD1. There are 15 residues in the CDR3. The trim removed 2 bases at V and 2 bases at J, leaving 4 bases unmatched. In germline, CDR1 is MNHEY, CDR2 SVGAGI. CDR3 in amino acids: CASSYDRGGNYGYTF. The CDR3 bases are TGTGCCAGCAGTTACGACAGGGGTGGGAACTATGGCTACACCTTC.

V and J are TRBV4-3 and TRBJ1-2; no clear D. In germline, CDR1 is LGHNA, CDR2 YSLEER. CDR3 size: 16 residues. The V end lost 0 bases, the J end lost 2 bases, and 13 bases lay between the germline ends. CDR3 loop: CASSQDFPVTNYGYTF. DNA of the CDR3: TGCGCCAGCAGCCAAGATTTTCCAGTGACAAACTATGGCTACACCTTC.

The chain has TRBV6-6 and TRBJ1-5; 7 nucleotides match TRBD1. The CDR3 is made up of 14 amino acids. Germline values: CDR1 MNHNY, CDR2 SVGAGI (reference sequence). Losses at the gene ends were 2 bases for V and 4 bases for J; bases not matched to a gene: 2. The CDR3 nucleotides read TGTGCCAGCAGTTACGAGGGACAGAATCAGCCCCAGCATTTT. It yields the protein CASSYEGQNQPQHF.

This sequence joins TRBV27 and TRBJ2-3; D remains ambiguous. The V and J ends lost 3 bases and 6 bases respectively, with 10 bases between them. CDR3 length: 13 residues. Germline CDR1 is MNHEY and CDR2 is SMNVEV (reference sequence). CDR3 bases: TGTGCCAGCAGTTTCCAGAGGTTGGATACGCAGTATTTT. This gives the protein CASSFQRLDTQYF.

The rearrangement links TRBV7-9 to TRBJ2-7; TRBD1 might be the D (5 bases). Germline V CDR1 and CDR2: SEHNR, FQNEAQ (reference sequence). CDR3 length equals 15 residues. V gave up 1 base and J gave up 2 bases, with 12 bases separating them. This CDR3 reads CASSLGSGFTYEQYF. Here the CDR3 DNA reads TGTGCCAGCAGCTTAGGGTCAGGGTTCACCTACGAGCAGTACTTC.

The rearrangement uses TRBV5-1 and TRBJ1-4, with D unresolved. Germline values: CDR1 SGHRS, CDR2 YFSETQ. V shed 4 bases and J shed 6 bases, with 7 bases lying between them. The CDR3 extends over 12 amino acids. CDR3 nucleotide sequence: TGCGCCAGCAGCGGGCCCGATGAAAAACTGTTTTTT. As protein: CASSGPDEKLFF.

The chain joins TRBV5-1 to TRBJ1-2; 8 nucleotides line up with TRBD1. This CDR3 has 14 amino acids. CDR1 is SGHRS, CDR2 YFSETQ, per germline. J gave up 8 bases and V 3 bases, and 9 bases lay outside the gene matches. The DNA of the CDR3 is TGCGCCAGCAGCTCCGGGACAGGTCTCTTGGGCTACACCTTC. This translates into CASSSGTGLLGYTF. Together with reference TRBV5-1 and TRBJ1-2, the CDR3 gives the full variable domain: KAGVTQTPRYLIKTRGQQVTLSCSPISGHRSVSWYQQTPGQGLQFLFEYFSETQRNKGNFPGRFSGRQFSNSRSEMNVSTLELGDSALYLCASSSGTGLLGYTFGSGTRLTVV.

The chain recombines TRBV11-2 with TRBJ1-1; 7 bases are a match to TRBD1. CDR1 and CDR2 (germline): SGHAT, FQNNGV. The ends lost 7 bases at V and 1 base at J; junction bases unmatched: 6. The CDR3 extends over 14 amino acids. This CDR3 is CASTPGTANTEAFF. The CDR3 DNA follows: TGTGCCAGCACCCCCGGGACAGCGAACACTGAAGCTTTCTTT.

The CDR3 coding sequence is TGTGCCAGCAGTGAGGGGGGGGTGCCCGGTGAAAAACTGTTTTTT. It yields the protein CASSEGGVPGEKLFF. The chain joins TRBV2 to TRBJ1-4; tentatively, D is TRBD1 (5 bases). Per the germline V gene, CDR1 is SNHLY and CDR2 is FYNNEI. V was pared by 3 bases and J by 7 bases, with 15 bases between. This CDR3 has 15 amino acids. The full variable domain, completed using reference TRBV2 and TRBJ1-4, is EPEVTQTPSHQVTQMGQEVILRCVPISNHLYFYWYRQILGQKVEFLVSFYNNEISEKSEIFDDQFSVERPDGSNFTLKIRSTKLEDSAMYFCASSEGGVPGEKLFFGSGTQLSVL.

This chain joins TRBV6-5 and TRBJ1-1, with TRBD1 as a possible D gene (6 bases). The germline gives CDR1 MNHEY, CDR2 SVGAGI. The CDR3 is 15 residues long. The V and J ends lost 0 bases and 5 bases respectively, with 13 bases between them. The CDR3 nucleotides are TGTGCCAGCAGTTACTCCGGGGGGCTTGGGACTGAAGCTTTCTTT. Translating gives CASSYSGGLGTEAFF.

The rearrangement links TRBV19 to TRBJ1-6, with D unclear. The CDR3 runs to 15 residues. V gave up 0 bases and J gave up 8 bases, with 11 bases separating them. Germline V lookup: CDR1 LNHDA, CDR2 SQIVND (reference sequence). The CDR3 sequence: CASSIEAAQYSPLHF. The CDR3 coding sequence is TGTGCCAGTAGTATAGAGGCCGCCCAGTATTCACCCCTCCACTTT. The complete variable domain, with remaining parts taken from reference TRBV19 and TRBJ1-6, reads DGGITQSPKYLFRKEGQNVTLSCEQNLNHDAMYWYRQDPGQGLRLIYYSQIVNDFQKGDIAEGYSVSREKKESFPLTVTSAQKNPTAFYLCASSIEAAQYSPLHFGNGTRLTVT.

CDR3 DNA: TGTGCCAGCAGCTTGGGGGCGGGGCCATTACGAGAGCAGTACTTC. Translating it yields CASSLGAGPLREQYF. The chain recombines TRBV5-6 with TRBJ2-7, with a tentative D call TRBD2 (6 bases). Trimming stripped 0 bases from V and 7 bases from J, with 17 bases between. The CDR3 covers 15 residues. Germline loops: CDR1 SGHDT, CDR2 YYEEEE.

CDR3: CASSTGTSGIDEQFF. DNA of the CDR3: TGTGCCAGTAGTACCGGGACTAGCGGGATCGATGAGCAGTTCTTC. The chain uses TRBV19 and TRBJ2-1, with TRBD2 matching over 13 bases. CDR3 size: 15 residues. V lost 4 bases, J lost 8 bases, and 5 bases stayed unmatched. Germline-derived CDR1 and CDR2 are LNHDA and SQIVND (reference sequence).

The chain has TRBV19 and TRBJ2-1; TRBD2 aligns across 7 bases. V trimming: 2 bases; J trimming: 3 bases; junction bases outside the gene matches: 4. This CDR3 spans 15 amino acids. CDR1 is LNHDA, CDR2 SQIVND, per germline (reference sequence). In nucleotides, the CDR3 is TGTGCCAGTAGTATAAGGCTAGCGGACTACAATGAGCAGTTCTTC. Amino acid sequence: CASSIRLADYNEQFF.

J is TRBJ2-7 and V is TRBV9; perhaps TRBD2 as D (6 bases). Germline CDR1 is SGDLS and CDR2 is YYNGEE. The CDR3 is 15 amino acids. The V and J ends lost 3 bases and 0 bases respectively, with 13 bases between them. The CDR3 DNA sequence: TGTGCCAGCAGCGCCGGGGGAGGATTCTCCTACGAGCAGTACTTC. Its protein is CASSAGGGFSYEQYF.

The V and J genes are TRBV28 and TRBJ1-2, with 7 bases that match TRBD1. This CDR3 comprises 18 residues. The germline gives CDR1 MDHEN, CDR2 SYDVKM. Trimming removed 5 bases from V and 1 base from J; junction bases left unmatched: 16. CDR3 residues: CASSTGTAYFDFNYGYTF. CDR3 sequence (DNA): TGTGCCAGCAGTACCGGGACAGCCTACTTCGATTTTAACTATGGCTACACCTTC.

This chain joins TRBV2 and TRBJ1-2; D unresolved. The CDR3 contains 15 residues. The V end lost 3 bases, the J end lost 8 bases, and 19 bases lay between the germline ends. Germline CDR1 and CDR2: SNHLY and FYNNEI. In DNA form, the CDR3 reads TGTGCCAGCAGTGATAACGTCGGGTCGTTCGTGGGCTACACCTTC. It specifies CASSDNVGSFVGYTF.

The CDR3 loop is CASSLDRAYGYTF. The CDR3 DNA sequence: TGTGCCAGCAGCCTTGACAGGGCCTATGGCTACACCTTC. The chain employs TRBV7-2 and TRBJ1-2; 7 nucleotides line up with TRBD1. The CDR3 runs 13 residues. The V segment lost 5 bases and the J segment 4 bases; nucleotides outside the gene matches: 4. Germline values: CDR1 SGHTA, CDR2 FQGNSA.

The V call is TRBV6-1, the J call TRBJ1-5, with TRBD1 as a possible D gene (6 bases). Germline CDR1 MNHNS, CDR2 SASEGT. V was clipped by 7 bases and J by 5 bases, with 9 bases between them. CDR3 size: 12 residues. The CDR3 here is CASTTGYQPQHF. CDR3 in DNA: TGTGCCAGCACCACAGGGTATCAGCCCCAGCATTTT.

The V and J genes are TRBV19 and TRBJ1-1, with no clear D. V dropped 5 bases and J dropped 4 bases, with 11 bases sitting between them. The CDR3 length is 13 residues. The germline V gene encodes CDR1 LNHDA and CDR2 SQIVND (reference sequence). The CDR3 sequence is CASSSPLATEAFF. CDR3 coding DNA: TGTGCCAGTAGTTCACCCTTGGCCACTGAAGCTTTCTTT.

V is TRBV28 and J is TRBJ1-1, with D possibly matching TRBD1 (5 bases). The CDR3 extends over 13 amino acids. Germline V gene lookup returns CDR1 MDHEN and CDR2 SYDVKM. The ends were cut back, 7 bases at V and 5 bases at J, with 14 bases in the middle. Here the CDR3 DNA reads TGTGCCAGCATCTCCGGGGGAGGGACTGAAGCTTTCTTT. This codes for CASISGGGTEAFF.